The source of this T cell receptor beta chain is a study of T cell responses to AZD1222 COVID-19 vaccine. As to this clone: What it binds is not known.

Here immunoSEQ multiplex PCR was the method, and the copy in TCRdb shows in-frame clones only, minus some. The table shows 100,000 or so clones, with over 75% occurring only once. The CDR3 loop spans 15 amino acids. Germline V lookup: CDR1 SGHTA, CDR2 FQGNSA. Trimming cost V 5 bases and J 2 bases; bases outside gene matches: 6. Findings and limits, study-wide: At baseline, just 6 or 7 AZD1222 recipients tested seropositive. No day 14 peak samples; only post-peak repertoires were characterized.

This chain links TRBV7-2 with TRBJ1-5; TRBD1 aligns across 7 bases. Sequencing used peripheral blood, obtained on day 0 of AZD1222 vaccination. This sequence originates from an adult in good health. Here the CDR3 DNA reads TGTGCCAGCAGCAGACAGGGTGGGGGCAATCAGCCCCAGCATTTT. Its protein product is CASSRQGGGNQPQHF.